The 30 T cell receptor beta chains below all came from one sample that was sequenced in a study of blood T cell repertoires in COVID-19. Assay used: immunoSEQ multiplex PCR; TCRdb lists only in-frame clones, some missing. The sample contains over 250,000 clones, 88% of which appear only once. The sequencing input was peripheral blood. The receptors stem from a man aged 55 to 70 who had recovered from COVID-19.

The CDR3 DNA reads as TGTGCCAGCAGCGTAGTTCAGGGATTTGAAGCTTTCTTT. It encodes CASSVVQGFEAFF. The chain carries TRBV9 and TRBJ1-1, with a tentative D call TRBD1 (5 bases). CDR1 and CDR2 (germline): SGDLS, YYNGEE. Trimming took off 0 bases at V and 7 bases at J, with 10 bases between the two ends. The CDR3 contains 13 residues.

V and J are TRBV14 and TRBJ1-1; D unresolved. The CDR3 spans 15 residues. The V end lost 2 bases, the J end lost 0 bases, and 10 bases lay between the germline ends. CDR1 and CDR2 from the germline V gene are SGHDN and FVKESK. CDR3 amino acids: CASSQQQHMNTEAFF. In DNA form, the CDR3 reads TGTGCCAGCAGCCAACAACAGCACATGAACACTGAAGCTTTCTTT.

The V and J genes are TRBV9 and TRBJ1-1; 7 bases align to TRBD1. The CDR3 is 14 amino acids. CDR1 and CDR2 (germline): SGDLS, YYNGEE. V lost 4 bases, J lost 7 bases, and 10 bases stayed unmatched. CDR3 in amino acids: CASSSQGQRVEAFF. The CDR3 DNA sequence: TGTGCCAGCAGCTCCCAGGGACAGCGGGTTGAAGCTTTCTTT.

V and J are TRBV5-5 and TRBJ2-5, with a weak D call TRBD2 (6 bases). CDR3 length: 15 residues. Deletions cut 3 bases from V and 2 bases from J, with 14 bases between. Germline CDR1 is SGHKS and CDR2 is YYEKEE (reference sequence). CDR3 residues: CASSSWTIGQETQYF. CDR3 bases: TGTGCCAGCAGCTCCTGGACTATTGGACAAGAGACCCAGTACTTC.

The genes are TRBV19 and TRBJ2-7; 9 bases map to TRBD1. V was pared by 7 bases and J by 5 bases, with 6 bases of the junction left unmatched. There are 13 residues in the CDR3. The V gene's germline CDR1 is LNHDA and CDR2 SQIVND (reference sequence). The CDR3 reads CASTGQGNDEQYF. The CDR3 coding sequence is TGTGCCAGTACCGGACAGGGGAACGACGAGCAGTACTTC. The variable domain in full, completed from reference TRBV19 and TRBJ2-7, reads DGGITQSPKYLFRKEGQNVTLSCEQNLNHDAMYWYRQDPGQGLRLIYYSQIVNDFQKGDIAEGYSVSREKKESFPLTVTSAQKNPTAFYLCASTGQGNDEQYFGPGTRLTVT.

This clone was seen a few times. This chain links TRBV27 with TRBJ1-2, with D unclear. V shed 5 bases and J shed 8 bases, with 18 bases lying between them. CDR1 is MNHEY, CDR2 SMNVEV, per germline (reference sequence). This CDR3 comprises 14 residues. Written as DNA, the CDR3 is TGTGCCAGCAGTCCTTGGGCCACATTCCTCGGCTACACCTTC. Amino acids: CASSPWATFLGYTF.

This chain uses TRBV30 with TRBJ2-7; no clear D gene. With 0 bases removed from V and 2 bases from J, the gap between germline ends came to 8 bases. In germline, CDR1 is GTSNPN, CDR2 SVGIG (reference sequence). This CDR3 is 13 amino acids long. The CDR3 DNA follows: TGTGCCTGGAGTGTAAGCCAGGCCTACGAGCAGTACTTC. Encoded protein: CAWSVSQAYEQYF.

V is TRBV28 and J is TRBJ2-4, with 11 bases matching TRBD1. Per germline, CDR1 MDHEN and CDR2 SYDVKM. CDR3 length: 15 residues. Unmatched junction bases numbered 9, after V lost 6 bases and J lost 8 bases. CDR3 residues: CASRSPGQGAHIQYF. The CDR3 nucleotides read TGTGCCAGCAGATCTCCCGGACAGGGGGCGCACATTCAGTACTTC.

The chain combines TRBV7-6 with TRBJ1-5; 9 positions match TRBD1. The V gene end was trimmed by 2 bases and the J gene end by 6 bases; junction bases not matched to a gene: 14. This CDR3 is 18 amino acids long. CDR1 is SGHVS, CDR2 FNYEAQ, per germline. The CDR3 loop is CASSLYTDRTGVGQPQHF. Here the CDR3 DNA reads TGTGCCAGCAGCTTATATACCGACAGGACAGGGGTTGGTCAGCCCCAGCATTTT. The full variable domain, rest sourced from reference TRBV7-6 and TRBJ1-5, is GAGVSQSPRYKVTKRGQDVALRCDPISGHVSLYWYRQALGQGPEFLTYFNYEAQQDKSGLPNDRFSAERPEGSISTLTIQRTEQRDSAMYRCASSLYTDRTGVGQPQHFGDGTRLSIL.

The chain combines TRBV24-1 with TRBJ2-5, with 12 bases that match TRBD1. This CDR3 is built from 15 residues. The germline gives CDR1 KGHDR, CDR2 SFDVKD. V dropped 5 bases and J dropped 4; count of bases not matched to a gene: 4. The CDR3, as DNA: TGTGCCACCAGTGCCGGGGGACAGGGGGCAGAGACCCAGTACTTC. Protein sequence: CATSAGGQGAETQYF.

This clone occurred once. The chain uses TRBV5-5 and TRBJ2-6, with a tentative D call TRBD2 (7 bases). CDR1 and CDR2 from the germline V gene are SGHKS and YYEKEE (reference sequence). This CDR3 contains 18 residues. Trimming left V 9 bases short and J 0 bases short, with 22 bases between. Here the CDR3 DNA reads TGTGCCATCCCTAAGGTGGGGGGGCCGTTCTCTGGGGCCAACGTCCTGACTTTC. This codes for CAIPKVGGPFSGANVLTF.

This clone was seen a few times. The gene calls are TRBV3-1 (or the pseudogene TRBV3-2) and TRBJ2-5, with no clear D. The germline V gene has CDR1 LGHDT and CDR2 YNNKEL (reference sequence). This CDR3 has 13 amino acids. Trimming removed 4 bases at V and 3 bases at J, with 9 bases between. The CDR3 bases are TGTGCCAGCAGCCTTCCCGTAGAAGAGACCCAGTACTTC. Protein: CASSLPVEETQYF.

This chain joins TRBV25-1 and TRBJ1-6, with D possibly matching TRBD1 (6 bases). The germline gives CDR1 MGHDK, CDR2 SYGVNS. The CDR3 length is 12 residues. With 3 bases removed from V and 13 bases from J, the gap between germline ends came to 10 bases. For the CDR3, the DNA is TGTGCCAGCAGTGACGGGGGGGCGCCCCTCCACTTT. Translation gives CASSDGGAPLHF.

The rearrangement links TRBV5-1 to TRBJ2-2; D is possibly TRBD1 (5 bases). V lost 1 base and J lost 1, with 8 bases in between. The germline V gene has CDR1 SGHRS and CDR2 YFSETQ. CDR3 length equals 15 residues. For the CDR3, the DNA is TGCGCCAGCAGCTTGCAACAGGAGAACACCGGGGAGCTGTTTTTT. Its translation: CASSLQQENTGELFF.

Note on this clone: Different DNA sequences within this sample yield the same CDR3. The chain is built from TRBV12-3 or TRBV12-4 and TRBJ1-4; D may be TRBD1 (6 bases). V was trimmed by 5 bases and J by 6 bases, leaving 7 bases between them. The CDR3 has 12 residues. For the CDR3, the DNA is TGTGCCAGCAGTCGGACAGATGAAAAACTGTTTTTT. Its protein product is CASSRTDEKLFF.

The genes are TRBV27 and TRBJ2-2; D is uncertain. The germline V gene has CDR1 MNHEY and CDR2 SMNVEV (reference sequence). The CDR3 consists of 16 residues. V lost 0 bases, J lost 4 bases, and 12 bases lay in between. The CDR3 here is CASSLSRRRGTGELFF. The CDR3 nucleotides are TGTGCCAGCAGTTTATCCCGACGGCGCGGCACCGGGGAGCTGTTTTTT.

The CDR3 sequence: CASSALADTQYF. As DNA, the CDR3 is TGTGCCAGCAGTGCGTTGGCAGATACGCAGTATTTT. This chain connects TRBV14 to TRBJ2-3; D call uncertain. CDR3 size: 12 residues. The germline V gene has CDR1 SGHDN and CDR2 FVKESK. V lost 6 bases to trimming and J lost 4 bases, with 8 bases between them.

The J gene is TRBJ2-4, the V gene TRBV18, with 8 bases aligning to TRBD1. Looked up from germline, CDR1 is KGHSH and CDR2 is LQKENI. The junction had 7 bases not matched to a gene; V was cut back by 5 bases and J by 4 bases. This CDR3 has 15 residues. CDR3 amino acids: CASSAQGELKNIQYF. The CDR3 DNA follows: TGTGCCAGCTCAGCACAGGGGGAACTGAAAAACATTCAGTACTTC.

V is TRBV19 and J is TRBJ1-5; 9 bases line up with TRBD1. The CDR3 length is 15 residues. The trim removed 7 bases at V and 3 bases at J, leaving 7 bases unmatched. CDR1 is LNHDA, CDR2 SQIVND, per germline (reference sequence). CDR3 sequence reads: CASMIQGAVNQPQHF. CDR3 DNA: TGTGCCAGTATGATACAGGGGGCGGTCAATCAGCCCCAGCATTTT.

J is TRBJ1-4 and V is TRBV7-2; maybe TRBD1 (6 bases). V lost 6 bases, J lost 2 bases, and 10 bases lay in between. Germline V CDR1 and CDR2: SGHTA, FQGNSA. The CDR3 has 14 amino acids. CDR3 sequence reads: CASRHTGTNEKLFF. CDR3 nucleotide sequence: TGTGCCAGCAGACATACAGGGACTAATGAAAAACTGTTTTTT.

The chain combines TRBV7-9 with TRBJ1-4, with 9 bases fitting TRBD1. Germline V gene data show CDR1 as SEHNR and CDR2 as FQNEAQ (reference sequence). This CDR3 region has 14 residues. V dropped 8 bases and J dropped 3; count of bases not matched to a gene: 4. DNA for the CDR3: TGTGCCAGCGACAGGGACAGGGCTAATGAAAAACTGTTTTTT. It specifies CASDRDRANEKLFF.

V usage is TRBV6-2 or TRBV6-3 and J usage is TRBJ1-1; D may be TRBD1 (5 bases). The germline gives CDR1 MNHEY, CDR2 SVGEGT. CDR3 size: 16 residues. V dropped 2 bases and J dropped 5 bases, with 18 bases sitting between them. In nucleotides, the CDR3 is TGTGCCAGCAGTTACCACTTCGCCGGGCGGGGGACTGAAGCTTTCTTT. Residues: CASSYHFAGRGTEAFF.

V usage is TRBV19 and J usage is TRBJ2-1; 8 bases are a match to TRBD2. The CDR3 covers 21 residues. Germline assignment: CDR1 LNHDA and CDR2 SQIVND (reference sequence). Germline trimming cut 5 bases from V and 0 bases from J; bases unmatched to any gene: 21. In nucleotides, the CDR3 is TGTGCCAGTAGTCTAACCGCCTCCACGGGGGGGCCTTTTGGCTCCTACAATGAGCAGTTCTTC. As protein: CASSLTASTGGPFGSYNEQFF.

This chain uses TRBV9 with TRBJ2-7; TRBD2 matches at 7 bases. CDR1 and CDR2 (germline): SGDLS, YYNGEE. The CDR3 is made up of 17 amino acids. Germline trimming cut 0 bases from V and 3 bases from J; bases unmatched to any gene: 12. The CDR3 coding sequence is TGTGCCAGCAGCGTAGAGAGTAAAAGCGGGGCCCACTACGAGCAGTACTTC. Its translation is CASSVESKSGAHYEQYF.

V gene TRBV5-1 combines with J gene TRBJ1-1; TRBD1 aligns across 8 bases. This CDR3 region has 17 residues. Germline values: CDR1 SGHRS, CDR2 YFSETQ. After removal of 1 base from V and 1 base from J, the junction contained 9 bases not matched to a gene. The CDR3: CASSLIITGGQNTEAFF. The DNA of the CDR3 is TGCGCCAGCAGCTTGATTATAACAGGGGGACAGAACACTGAAGCTTTCTTT.

This clone was detected only once. This chain joins TRBV6-2 or TRBV6-3 and TRBJ1-1; tentative D call: TRBD1 (5 bases). Trimming cost V 5 bases and J 1 base, with 8 bases left between them. The CDR3 has 13 residues. Looked up from germline, CDR1 is MNHEY and CDR2 is SVGEGT. The CDR3 coding sequence is TGTGCCAGCAGTGTACAGGAGAACACTGAAGCTTTCTTT. The encoded protein is CASSVQENTEAFF.

The chain carries TRBV2 and TRBJ1-4; no definite D call. The CDR3 is 16 residues long. Germline CDR1 SNHLY, CDR2 FYNNEI. V dropped 7 bases and J dropped 0 bases, with 15 bases sitting between them. DNA for the CDR3: TGTGCCAGCAACAGACCTTCTTCCGCAACTAATGAAAAACTGTTTTTT. Protein product: CASNRPSSATNEKLFF.

The J gene is TRBJ1-5, the V gene TRBV9; 7 nucleotides agree with TRBD1. The CDR3 has 14 residues. Germline V gives CDR1 SGDLS, CDR2 YYNGEE. V dropped 4 bases and J dropped 4; count of bases not matched to a gene: 5. The CDR3 reads CASSPRDRNQPQHF. CDR3 coding DNA: TGTGCCAGCAGCCCCCGGGACAGAAATCAGCCCCAGCATTTT. The variable domain in full, with the rest retrieved from reference TRBV9 and TRBJ1-5, is DSGVTQTPKHLITATGQRVTLRCSPRSGDLSVYWYQQSLDQGLQFLIQYYNGEERAKGNILERFSAQQFPDLHSELNLSSLELGDSALYFCASSPRDRNQPQHFGDGTRLSIL.

This chain joins TRBV5-4 and TRBJ1-2, with 9 bases identical to TRBD1. In germline, CDR1 is SGHNT, CDR2 YYREEE (reference sequence). This CDR3 is 14 amino acids long. V gave up 5 bases and J gave up 7 bases; unmatched junction bases: 9. The CDR3 DNA sequence: TGTGCCAGCAGTCCTGGGGACAGGGATATTGGCTACACCTTC. Protein: CASSPGDRDIGYTF.

The rearrangement joins TRBV18 to TRBJ2-7, with D unresolved. The CDR3 extends over 15 amino acids. Deletions cut 4 bases from V and 0 bases from J, with 13 bases between. Per germline, CDR1 KGHSH and CDR2 LQKENI. The CDR3 region is CASSHTDTSSYEQYF. The CDR3 bases are TGTGCCAGCTCACACACTGACACGAGCTCCTACGAGCAGTACTTC.